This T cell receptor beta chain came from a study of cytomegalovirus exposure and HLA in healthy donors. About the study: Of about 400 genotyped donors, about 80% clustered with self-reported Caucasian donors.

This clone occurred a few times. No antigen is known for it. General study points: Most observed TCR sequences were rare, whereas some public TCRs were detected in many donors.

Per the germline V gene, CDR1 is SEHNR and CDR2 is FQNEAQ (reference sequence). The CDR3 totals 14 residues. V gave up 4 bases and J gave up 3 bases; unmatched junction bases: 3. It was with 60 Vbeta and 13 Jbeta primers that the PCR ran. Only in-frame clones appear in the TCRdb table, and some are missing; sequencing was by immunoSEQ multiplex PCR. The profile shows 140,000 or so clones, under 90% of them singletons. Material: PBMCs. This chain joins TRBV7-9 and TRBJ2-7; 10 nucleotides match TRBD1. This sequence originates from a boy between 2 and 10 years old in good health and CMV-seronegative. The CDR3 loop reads CASSSTGGIYEQYF. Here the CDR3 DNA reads TGTGCCAGCAGCTCGACAGGGGGCATCTACGAGCAGTACTTC.